These T cell receptor beta chains were read from a single sample in a study of blood T cell repertoires in COVID-19. Data came from immunoSEQ multiplex PCR; TCRdb stores just in-frame clones and leaves some out. The profile shows some 170,000 clones, 60% to 80% of them singletons. The specimen was peripheral blood. Receptor source: a woman aged 70-85 years with acute or convalescent COVID-19. CDR3s include the opening cysteine and the closing phenylalanine or tryptophan. D genes are given only for firm matches. Expanded clones are given a class, and other clones once, few, many or no size at all.

CDR3 DNA	CDR3 protein	D gene	clone size	CDR3 length	J gene	V gene
TGTGCCGGCGGGGGGGCTAATCCCAACGAGCAGTACTTC	CAGGGANPNEQYF	TRBD2	few	13	TRBJ2-7	TRBV6-6
TGTGCCAGCAGCTTACCCCGCGGGACCTTTGAGGAGCAGTACTTC	CASSLPRGTFEEQYF	.	.	15	TRBJ2-7	TRBV7-9
TGTGCCAGCATCCGGGGGGCGAACACCGGGGAGCTGTTTTTT	CASIRGANTGELFF	TRBD2	.	14	TRBJ2-2	TRBV7-9
TGTGCCAGAAGCGTTACTCGGGGACACCACTACGAGCAGTACTTC	CARSVTRGHHYEQYF	.	.	15	TRBJ2-7	TRBV5-3
TGCGCCAGCAGTTCAATGGGCCAAGAATCCAATGAGCAGTTCTTC	CASSSMGQESNEQFF	.	.	15	TRBJ2-1	TRBV5-1
TGCGCCAGCGGTAGCGGCATAAACAATGAGCAGTTCTTC	CASGSGINNEQFF	.	once	13	TRBJ2-1	TRBV5-1
TGTGCCTGGAGTGTACTGTCCACCGGGGAGCTGTTTTTT	CAWSVLSTGELFF	.	once	13	TRBJ2-2	TRBV30
TGTGCCAGCAGCCCGGAGGCGGGAACGACCAGGAACACCTTC	CASSPEAGTTRNTF	.	once	14	TRBJ1-2	TRBV3-1/TRBV3-2
TGTGCCAGTAGACGACTAGCGGGCCAGCCGAACACCGGGGAGCTGTTTTTT	CASRRLAGQPNTGELFF	TRBD2	.	17	TRBJ2-2	TRBV19
TGCAGTGCTAGTAGGGGTGGGGGCAATCAGCCCCAGCATTTT	CSASRGGGNQPQHF	.	.	14	TRBJ1-5	TRBV20-1
TGTGCCATCAGTGAGTCGGGGGGTGAGGAAAAACTGTTTTTT	CAISESGGEEKLFF	.	.	14	TRBJ1-4	TRBV10-3
TGTGCCAGTAGTGTGGGACAAACAACAGATACGCAGTATTTT	CASSVGQTTDTQYF	.	.	14	TRBJ2-3	TRBV19
TGTGCCAGCAGCTTAGTAGGGACAGGGACAGGCGAGCAGTACTTC	CASSLVGTGTGEQYF	TRBD1	.	15	TRBJ2-7	TRBV11-2
TGTGCCAGTAGTATAGGAGGGGTCGGGAGGGCCGAGCAGTACTTC	CASSIGGVGRAEQYF	TRBD2	few	15	TRBJ2-7	TRBV19
TGTGCCAGCAGTGATGCGACAGGGACAGCTGAAGCTTTCTTT	CASSDATGTAEAFF	TRBD1	.	14	TRBJ1-1	TRBV6-1
TGTGCCAGCAGTTACCTTAACACCGGGGAGCTGTTTTTT	CASSYLNTGELFF	.	.	13	TRBJ2-2	TRBV6-2/TRBV6-3
TGTGCCAGCAGTTTCACTAGCGGGAGGTTGTCCTACGAGCAGTACTTC	CASSFTSGRLSYEQYF	TRBD2	.	16	TRBJ2-7	TRBV27
TGTGCCAGCAGCCCCGGGGACTCACGCTCCTACAATGAGCAGTTCTTC	CASSPGDSRSYNEQFF	.	.	16	TRBJ2-1	TRBV5-4
TGTGCCAGCAGCTTTGCGGGGCAGGGCAATCAGCCCCAGCATTTT	CASSFAGQGNQPQHF	.	few	15	TRBJ1-5	TRBV5-8
TGTGCCAGCAGTGGGCTTGACAGGGGGGTCGGGGAGCTGTTTTTT	CASSGLDRGVGELFF	TRBD1	many	15	TRBJ2-2	TRBV2
TGCAGCGTTGAATTCTTGGGGCTCTACACCTTC	CSVEFLGLYTF	.	.	11	TRBJ1-2	TRBV29-1
TGTGCCAGCAGCGTATTTGTGCAGTCCGGGGAGCTGTTTTTT	CASSVFVQSGELFF	.	.	14	TRBJ2-2	TRBV9
TGTGCCAGCAGCTTGGCCGGGACACCAAACACCGGGGAGCTGTTTTTT	CASSLAGTPNTGELFF	.	.	16	TRBJ2-2	TRBV5-6
TGTGCCAGCAGACCTCCGGGGGGGGACTACTACGAGCAGTACTTC	CASRPPGGDYYEQYF	TRBD2	once	15	TRBJ2-7	TRBV6-5
TGTGCCAGCAGCCAGGCACCTAGACCCCGAGAGACCCAGTACTTC	CASSQAPRPRETQYF	.	.	15	TRBJ2-5	TRBV3-1/TRBV3-2
TGCAGTGCTAGACGGGATACGCAGTATTTT	CSARRDTQYF	.	.	10	TRBJ2-3	TRBV20-1
TGCAGCGCTGGACTAGCGCGAGCAAGCTTGGACAATGAGCAGTTCTTC	CSAGLARASLDNEQFF	TRBD2	few	16	TRBJ2-1	TRBV29-1
TGTGCCAGCTCGAGGGACTGGCAAGAGACCCAGTACTTC	CASSRDWQETQYF	.	few	13	TRBJ2-5	TRBV5-4
TGTGCCAGTAGTATCACAGGACCTGGTAGGGCTTTCTTT	CASSITGPGRAFF	.	.	13	TRBJ1-1	TRBV19
TGTGCCAGCAGCAACCGGATTAAGACAGGGGACAATCAGCCCCAGCATTTT	CASSNRIKTGDNQPQHF	.	.	17	TRBJ1-5	TRBV21-1
TGTGCCACCAGTTCGGACAGTCCTAACAATGAGCAGTTCTTC	CATSSDSPNNEQFF	.	.	14	TRBJ2-1	TRBV24-1
TGTGCCAGCAGTAGAGTCTACAATGAGCAGTTCTTC	CASSRVYNEQFF	.	.	12	TRBJ2-1	TRBV7-9
TGTGCCAGCAGCCAAGAATTCGCGGGAAACTACAATGAGCAGTTCTTC	CASSQEFAGNYNEQFF	.	.	16	TRBJ2-1	TRBV3-1/TRBV3-2
TGTGCCACCAGTGATTTGCGGGGTGATACAGATACGCAGTATTTT	CATSDLRGDTDTQYF	.	few	15	TRBJ2-3	TRBV24-1
TGTGCCAGCAGTCCCGGGACAGCGAACACTGAAGCTTTCTTT	CASSPGTANTEAFF	TRBD1	.	14	TRBJ1-1	TRBV6-6
TGTGCCAGCAGTGAAGGTTTCACGCGGCTCATTGAAAAACTGTTTTTT	CASSEGFTRLIEKLFF	.	.	16	TRBJ1-4	TRBV2
TGTGCCAGTAGTACTACAGGGTTCAGCACTGAAGCTTTCTTT	CASSTTGFSTEAFF	.	.	14	TRBJ1-1	TRBV19
TGTGCCAGCAGTTATACAGACACCGGGGAGCTGTTTTTT	CASSYTDTGELFF	.	.	13	TRBJ2-2	TRBV5-4
TGTGCCTGGAGTGGGGACAGGGTAAATAATGAGCAGTTCTTC	CAWSGDRVNNEQFF	TRBD1	once	14	TRBJ2-1	TRBV30
TGTGCCAGCAGCTTAGGAGGGGGTATGAACACTGAAGCTTTCTTT	CASSLGGGMNTEAFF	.	few	15	TRBJ1-1	TRBV7-2
TGTGCCAGCAGCTTGTTACGGGATCCTCGTAGAAATGAGCAGTTCTTC	CASSLLRDPRRNEQFF	.	.	16	TRBJ2-1	TRBV5-6